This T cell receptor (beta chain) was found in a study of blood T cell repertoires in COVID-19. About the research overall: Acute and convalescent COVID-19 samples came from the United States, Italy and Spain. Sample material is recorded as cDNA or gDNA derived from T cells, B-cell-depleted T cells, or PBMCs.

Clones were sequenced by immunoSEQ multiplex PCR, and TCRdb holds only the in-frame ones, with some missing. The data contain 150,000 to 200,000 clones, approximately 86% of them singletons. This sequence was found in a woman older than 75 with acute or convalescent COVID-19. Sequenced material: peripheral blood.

The CDR3 sequence: CSIRDRGLRTEAFF. The CDR3 nucleotides are TGCAGCATCCGGGACAGGGGGCTCCGCACTGAAGCTTTCTTT. The chain carries TRBV29-1 and TRBJ1-1, with 12 bases aligning to TRBD1. V lost 8 bases and J lost 4; bases outside the gene matches: 8. This CDR3 comprises 14 residues. The germline V gene has CDR1 SQVTM and CDR2 ANQGSEA.